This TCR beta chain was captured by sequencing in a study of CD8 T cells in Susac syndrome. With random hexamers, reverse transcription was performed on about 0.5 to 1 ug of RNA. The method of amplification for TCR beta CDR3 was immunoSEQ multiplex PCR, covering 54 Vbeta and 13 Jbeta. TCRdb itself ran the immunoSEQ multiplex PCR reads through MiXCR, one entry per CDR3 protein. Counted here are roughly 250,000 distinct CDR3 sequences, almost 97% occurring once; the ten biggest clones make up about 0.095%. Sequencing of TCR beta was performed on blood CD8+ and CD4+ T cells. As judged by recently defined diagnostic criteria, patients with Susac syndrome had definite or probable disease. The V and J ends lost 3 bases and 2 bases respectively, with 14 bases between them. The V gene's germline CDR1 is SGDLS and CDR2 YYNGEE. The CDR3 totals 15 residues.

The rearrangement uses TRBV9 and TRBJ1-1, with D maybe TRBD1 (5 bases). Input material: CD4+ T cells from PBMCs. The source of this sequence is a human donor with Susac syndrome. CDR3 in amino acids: CASSARDGDNTEAFF. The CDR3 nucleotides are TGTGCCAGCAGCGCCAGGGACGGGGATAACACTGAAGCTTTCTTT.